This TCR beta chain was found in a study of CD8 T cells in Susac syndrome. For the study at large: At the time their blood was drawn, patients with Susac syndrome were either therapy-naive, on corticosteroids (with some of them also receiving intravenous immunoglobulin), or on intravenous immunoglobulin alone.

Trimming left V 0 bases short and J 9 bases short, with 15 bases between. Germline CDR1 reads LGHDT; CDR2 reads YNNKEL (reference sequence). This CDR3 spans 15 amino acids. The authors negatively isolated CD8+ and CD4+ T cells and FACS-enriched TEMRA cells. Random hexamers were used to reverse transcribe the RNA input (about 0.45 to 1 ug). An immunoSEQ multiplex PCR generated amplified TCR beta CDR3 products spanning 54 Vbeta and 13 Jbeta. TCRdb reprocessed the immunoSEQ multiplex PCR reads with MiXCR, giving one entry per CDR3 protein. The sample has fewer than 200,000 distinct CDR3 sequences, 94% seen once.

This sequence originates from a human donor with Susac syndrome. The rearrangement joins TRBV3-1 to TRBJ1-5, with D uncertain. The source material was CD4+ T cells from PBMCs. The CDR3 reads CASSQDLGDGLPQHF. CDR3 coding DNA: TGTGCCAGCAGCCAAGATCTTGGAGATGGGTTGCCCCAGCATTTT.